The T cell receptor (beta chain) described here comes from a study of T cells in Graves' hyperthyroidism and ophthalmopathy. The CDR3 regions of TCR beta were amplified from RNA transcripts. The HTBI primer set was used in a first-round RT-PCR of the TCR CDR3. TCRdb re-derived calls from the multiplex PCR reads in MiXCR, one entry per CDR3 protein. Found here are 550,000 to 700,000 distinct CDR3 sequences, roughly 14% of them singletons; the top ten hold around 4.5%. Whole-study findings and limits: Blood samples included most of the expanded thyroid clonotypes exceeding 0.001. Classification by a 13 V-J model distinguished ophthalmopathy from stable hyperthyroidism.

The germline V and J ends were trimmed by 3 bases and 6 bases, with 11 bases remaining between them. Germline CDR1 and CDR2: SQVTM and ANQGSEA. There are 12 residues in the CDR3. In its sample, this clonotype was seen many times. Its antigen is unidentified. This chain joins TRBV29-1 and TRBJ1-2, with a tentative D call TRBD1 (5 bases). This sequence was found in a woman in her 40s with Graves' ophthalmopathy. Sequenced sample: blood. This chain's CDR3 is CSVDGSGNGYTF. CDR3 nucleotides: TGCAGCGTTGATGGGTCAGGGAATGGCTACACCTTC.